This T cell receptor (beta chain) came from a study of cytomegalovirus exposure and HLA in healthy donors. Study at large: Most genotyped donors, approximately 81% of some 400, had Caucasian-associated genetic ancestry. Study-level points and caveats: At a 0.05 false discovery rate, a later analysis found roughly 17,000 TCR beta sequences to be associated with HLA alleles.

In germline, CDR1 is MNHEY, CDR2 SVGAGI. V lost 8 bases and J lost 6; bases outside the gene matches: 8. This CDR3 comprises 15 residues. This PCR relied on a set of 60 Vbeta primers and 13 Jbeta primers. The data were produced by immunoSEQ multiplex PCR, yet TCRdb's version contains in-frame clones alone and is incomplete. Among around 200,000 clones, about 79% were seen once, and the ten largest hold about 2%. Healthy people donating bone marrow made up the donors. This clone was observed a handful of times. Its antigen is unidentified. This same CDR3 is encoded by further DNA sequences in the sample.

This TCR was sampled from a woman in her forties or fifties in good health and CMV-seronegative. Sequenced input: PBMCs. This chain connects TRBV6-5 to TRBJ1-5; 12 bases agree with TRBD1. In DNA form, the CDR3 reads TGTGCCAGCGGACCCGGGACAGGGGGCGGTCAGCCCCAGCATTTT. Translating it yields CASGPGTGGGQPQHF.